Below, 9 T cell receptor beta chains from the same sample are listed, as sequenced in a study of identical twins. A single record per CDR3 protein comes from TCRdb applying MiXCR to the 5' RACE reads. In the table there are about 530,000 distinct CDR3 sequences, roughly 15% of which are singletons. Another study also made use of these data, one on yellow fever vaccine responses in identical twins.

The specimen was CD4+ T cells sorted from blood. These TCRs come from a woman in her late teens or twenties in good health.

The chain couples TRBV6-6 to TRBJ2-1; no reliable D call. The CDR3 runs to 13 residues. Germline-derived CDR1 and CDR2 are MNHNY and SVGAGI (reference sequence). V was cut by 0 bases and J by 6 bases, with 6 bases left in between. CDR3 DNA: TGTGCCAGCAGTTACTCAGTTAGCAATGAGCAGTTCTTC. This gives the protein CASSYSVSNEQFF.

This clonotype has a handful of counts. The CDR3 region has the DNA TGTGCCAGTACCACTTCCGGGACTAGCGGGGGCTGGAGGTCCTACAATGAGCAGTTCTTC. Residues: CASTTSGTSGGWRSYNEQFF. The chain joins TRBV6-2 or TRBV6-3 to TRBJ2-1, with 14 bases that match TRBD2. Trimming at V came to 9 bases and at J to 1 base, leaving 17 bases not matched to a gene. The length of the CDR3 is 20 residues. CDR1 is MNHEY, CDR2 SVGEGT, per germline.

This clonotype has ten or more counts. The chain recombines TRBV12-3 or TRBV12-4 with TRBJ2-1; D is undetermined. This CDR3 has 12 residues. The V end was cut by 6 bases, the J end by 9 bases, with 12 bases between. The CDR3 here is CASRAEVSEQFF. Here the CDR3 DNA reads TGTGCCAGCAGAGCTGAGGTCAGTGAGCAGTTCTTC.

The V and J genes are TRBV19 and TRBJ2-1; tentative D call: TRBD2 (7 bases). V was trimmed by 4 bases and J by 1 base, leaving 11 bases between them. CDR1 LNHDA and CDR2 SQIVND come from the germline V gene (reference sequence). The CDR3 length is 15 residues. The CDR3 sequence: CASSRGGESYNEQFF. The CDR3 nucleotides are TGTGCCAGTAGTAGGGGGGGCGAATCCTACAATGAGCAGTTCTTC. Full variable domain (outside the CDR3, taken from reference TRBV19 and TRBJ2-1): DGGITQSPKYLFRKEGQNVTLSCEQNLNHDAMYWYRQDPGQGLRLIYYSQIVNDFQKGDIAEGYSVSREKKESFPLTVTSAQKNPTAFYLCASSRGGESYNEQFFGPGTRLTVL.

The rearrangement links TRBV18 to TRBJ2-7; D gene unclear. The V end lost 2 bases, the J end lost 2 bases, and 10 bases lay between the germline ends. The CDR3 loop spans 14 amino acids. The germline V gene encodes CDR1 KGHSH and CDR2 LQKENI. The CDR3 loop reads CASSPYASPYEQYF. As DNA, the CDR3 is TGTGCCAGCTCACCATACGCGTCCCCCTACGAGCAGTACTTC.

The chain recombines TRBV20-1 with TRBJ2-7; 7 positions match TRBD1. Germline V gives CDR1 DFQATT, CDR2 SNEGSKA (reference sequence). Trimming cost V 4 bases and J 6 bases; bases outside gene matches: 3. The CDR3 consists of 11 residues. Here the CDR3 reads CSATQGLEQYF. The CDR3 nucleotides are TGCAGTGCTACACAGGGGCTCGAGCAGTACTTC.

This clonotype turned up a few times. The rearrangement joins TRBV6-1 to TRBJ2-2, with D unclear. Germline V lookup: CDR1 MNHNS, CDR2 SASEGT. V gave up 0 bases and J gave up 4 bases, with 9 bases separating them. The CDR3 spans 15 residues. CDR3 DNA: TGTGCCAGCAGTGAAGCGAGTAGAGTCACCGGGGAGCTGTTTTTT. Translation gives CASSEASRVTGELFF.

This clonotype came up a few times. V usage is TRBV5-1 and J usage is TRBJ2-2, with 7 bases fitting TRBD2. The ends lost 4 bases at V and 1 base at J; junction bases unmatched: 4. There are 15 residues in the CDR3. Germline V gene lookup returns CDR1 SGHRS and CDR2 YFSETQ. CDR3 in amino acids: CASSGDYQNTGELFF. The CDR3 DNA reads as TGCGCCAGCAGCGGGGACTACCAGAACACCGGGGAGCTGTTTTTT.

This clonotype was counted a few times. CDR3: CASRGQGRGNQPQHF. CDR3 coding DNA: TGTGCCAGCAGGGGACAGGGTCGTGGCAATCAGCCCCAGCATTTT. The chain has TRBV12-3 or TRBV12-4 and TRBJ1-5; 9 nucleotides line up with TRBD1. V was clipped by 6 bases and J by 2 bases; unmatched bases: 5. There are 15 residues in the CDR3.